Listed here are 3 T cell receptor beta chains from one sample, sequenced in a study of response to subunit inactivated influenza vaccine (dated by TCRdb to between 2017 and 2018). Interpreted using the paper, the time point label stands for: 45 days after influenza vaccine administration. Library prep was done by RT-PCR. Sequenced using an Illumina HiSeq 2500. TCRdb applied fastp at Q25 and MiXCR to the public reads, then kept only in-frame beta chains. CDR3 protein duplicates are merged, each entry listing the most common genes and DNA. The sample includes about 500,000 distinct CDR3 sequences, with roughly 13% observed a single time. The ten largest clones take up approximately 14% of the sample. Sequenced material: PBMCs from blood, taken roughly 47 days after vaccination. Source of these receptors: a man aged 50 to 60 who received an inactivated influenza vaccine. Donor details come from another sample of the same person, matched by shared clones.

This clonotype turned up a few times. This chain links TRBV27 with TRBJ2-1; D is perhaps TRBD2 (5 bases). The V end lost 3 bases, the J end lost 7 bases, and 19 bases lay between the germline ends. This CDR3 region has 16 residues. The germline CDR1 and CDR2 sequences are MNHEY and SMNVEV (reference sequence). The CDR3 here is CASSLAQRRTRNEQFF. CDR3 bases: TGTGCCAGCAGTTTGGCCCAGCGGCGAACAAGGAATGAGCAGTTCTTC.

The gene calls are TRBV10-3 and TRBJ2-7; TRBD1 aligns across 8 bases. The CDR3 runs to 11 residues. With 6 bases clipped from V and 5 bases from J, the junction kept 0 bases outside the gene matches. The germline V gene encodes CDR1 ENHRY and CDR2 SYGVKD. CDR3 nucleotides: TGTGCCATCAGGGACAGGGACGAGCAGTACTTC. Translation: CAIRDRDEQYF.

The V and J genes are TRBV18 and TRBJ1-1; 7 bases align to TRBD1. The ends lost 3 bases at V and 2 bases at J; junction bases unmatched: 6. This CDR3 contains 15 residues. The germline V gene encodes CDR1 KGHSH and CDR2 LQKENI. As DNA, the CDR3 is TGTGCCAGCTCACCGAGGACAGGACCAAACACTGAAGCTTTCTTT. Translating gives CASSPRTGPNTEAFF.